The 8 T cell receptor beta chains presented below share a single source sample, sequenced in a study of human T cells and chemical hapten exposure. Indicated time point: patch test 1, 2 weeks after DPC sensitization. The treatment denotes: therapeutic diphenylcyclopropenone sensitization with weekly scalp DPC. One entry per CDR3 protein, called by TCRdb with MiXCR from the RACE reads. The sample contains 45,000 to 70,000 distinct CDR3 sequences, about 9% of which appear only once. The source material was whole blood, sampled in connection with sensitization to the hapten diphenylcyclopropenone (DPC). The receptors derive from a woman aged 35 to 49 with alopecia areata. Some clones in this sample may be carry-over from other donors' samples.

The CDR3 region is CASTVVDEQYF. The CDR3 DNA follows: TGTGCCAGCACGGTCGTTGACGAGCAGTACTTC. The chain links TRBV13 to TRBJ2-7, with D unclear. The CDR3 is 11 amino acids. Germline V lookup: CDR1 PRHDT, CDR2 FYEKMQ (reference sequence). V lost 7 bases, J lost 5 bases, and 9 bases lay in between.

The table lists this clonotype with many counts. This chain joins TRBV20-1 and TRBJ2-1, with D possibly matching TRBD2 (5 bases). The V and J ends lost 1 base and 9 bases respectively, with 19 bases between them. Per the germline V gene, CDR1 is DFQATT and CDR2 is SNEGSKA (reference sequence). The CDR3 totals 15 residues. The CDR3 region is CSARGETDRDGEQFF. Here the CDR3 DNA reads TGCAGTGCTAGAGGGGAGACCGATAGAGACGGTGAGCAGTTCTTC.

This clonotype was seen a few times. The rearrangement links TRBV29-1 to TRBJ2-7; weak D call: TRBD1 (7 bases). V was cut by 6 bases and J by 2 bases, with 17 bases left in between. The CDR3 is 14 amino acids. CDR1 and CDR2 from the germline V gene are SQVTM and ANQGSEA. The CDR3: CSVKSGGGPYEQYF. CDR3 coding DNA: TGCAGCGTCAAAAGCGGAGGGGGCCCCTACGAGCAGTACTTC.

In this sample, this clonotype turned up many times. The CDR3 coding sequence is TGTGCCAGCAGTGAAGGAAGACTAGCGGGGACCCAAGAGACCCAGTACTTC. It specifies CASSEGRLAGTQETQYF. V usage is TRBV6-1 and J usage is TRBJ2-5, with TRBD2 matching 11 bases. The CDR3 has 17 amino acids. In germline, CDR1 is MNHNS, CDR2 SASEGT. J lost 1 base, V lost 1 base, and 5 bases had no gene match.

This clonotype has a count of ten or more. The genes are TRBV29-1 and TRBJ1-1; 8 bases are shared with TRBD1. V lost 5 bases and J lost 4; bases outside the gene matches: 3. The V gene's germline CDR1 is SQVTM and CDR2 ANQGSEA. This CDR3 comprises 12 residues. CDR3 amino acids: CSVTGGGTEAFF. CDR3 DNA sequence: TGCAGCGTTACAGGGGGAGGCACTGAAGCTTTCTTT.

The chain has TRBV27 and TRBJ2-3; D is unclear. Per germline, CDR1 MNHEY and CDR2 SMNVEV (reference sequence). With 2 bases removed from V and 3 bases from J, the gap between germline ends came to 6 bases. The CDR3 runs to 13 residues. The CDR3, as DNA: TGTGCCAGCAGTTTAGTTTTGACAGATACGCAGTATTTT. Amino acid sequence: CASSLVLTDTQYF.

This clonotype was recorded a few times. This CDR3 reads CSARKQGLPTDTQYF. The CDR3 DNA reads TGCAGTGCTAGAAAACAGGGTCTTCCCACAGATACGCAGTATTTT. This chain links TRBV20-1 with TRBJ2-3; D may be TRBD1 (6 bases). The CDR3 consists of 15 residues. V was cut by 2 bases and J by 2 bases, with 14 bases left in between. Germline CDR1 and CDR2: DFQATT and SNEGSKA (reference sequence).

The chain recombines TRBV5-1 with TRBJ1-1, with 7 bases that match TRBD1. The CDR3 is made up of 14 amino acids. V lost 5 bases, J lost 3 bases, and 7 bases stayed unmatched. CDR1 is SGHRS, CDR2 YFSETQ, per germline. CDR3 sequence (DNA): TGCGCCAGCAGTTGGAAGGGGGCCGACACTGAAGCTTTCTTT. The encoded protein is CASSWKGADTEAFF. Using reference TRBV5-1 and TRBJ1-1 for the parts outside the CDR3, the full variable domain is KAGVTQTPRYLIKTRGQQVTLSCSPISGHRSVSWYQQTPGQGLQFLFEYFSETQRNKGNFPGRFSGRQFSNSRSEMNVSTLELGDSALYLCASSWKGADTEAFFGQGTRLTVV.